This TCR beta chain is from a study of cytomegalovirus exposure and HLA in healthy donors. Study observations and caveats: Later analysis associated a missense DCLRE1C variant with TCR beta V- and J-gene trimming. One cluster of highly shared sequence variants probably arose as a sequencing artifact.

The donors, nominally healthy at sampling, likely had unrecorded immune exposures. The CDR3 extends over 15 amino acids. With 5 bases clipped from V and 3 bases from J, the junction kept 10 bases outside the gene matches. Germline CDR1 reads MNHEY; CDR2 reads SMNVEV (reference sequence). In the case of this clone: Its antigen is unidentified.

It was with 60 Vbeta and 13 Jbeta primers that the PCR ran. Some clones are missing from TCRdb's copy, which holds only in-frame ones; the method was immunoSEQ multiplex PCR. This sample's table reports fewer than 200,000 clones. The sequenced sample was PBMCs. The TCR comes from a woman in her sixties or seventies in good health and CMV-seronegative. The chain employs TRBV27 and TRBJ2-7; 7 nucleotides match TRBD2. The CDR3 coding sequence is TGTGCCAGCAGTACCCCTCTAGGGAGGGGCTACGAGCAGTACTTC. It yields the protein CASSTPLGRGYEQYF.